This T cell receptor (beta chain) was found in a study of blood T cell repertoires in COVID-19. The ends lost 8 bases at V and 4 bases at J; junction bases unmatched: 7. Germline CDR1 reads MNHEY; CDR2 reads SVGAGI. This CDR3 spans 13 amino acids. Assay: immunoSEQ multiplex PCR; the TCRdb copy retains only in-frame clones and omits some. This table has over 450,000 clones, roughly nine tenths appearing once. The sample consisted of peripheral blood. This TCR was sampled from a man aged 18 to 29 with COVID-19, enrolled during active disease. The chain joins TRBV6-5 to TRBJ1-2, with 7 nucleotides matching TRBD1. CDR3 nucleotides: TGTGCCAGCGTAAGGGGGCTGGGCTATGGCTACACCTTC. Translating gives CASVRGLGYGYTF.